One and the same sample provided the 32 T cell receptor beta chains below, sequenced in a study of T-cell reconstitution after alpha-beta-depleted transplantation in children (dated by TCRdb to the mid-2010s). Library method: PCR. Sequenced using an Illumina HiSeq 2500. TCR library preparation used molecular barcoding, with unique molecular identifiers applied to normalize quantification of the TCRbeta repertoire. TCRdb reran the public reads through fastp at Q25 and MiXCR, keeping productive beta chains. Entries are consolidated by CDR3 protein sequence, retaining the most common genes and DNA. Recorded for this sample are just under 350,000 distinct CDR3 sequences; roughly 15% of them occurred a single time. Clones ranked in the top ten supply around 38% of the sample. The treatment or condition label on this specimen signifies: allogeneic hematopoietic cell transplantation with graft depleted of TCRalphabeta T cells and CD19 B cells.

The starting material was PBMCs, mostly from graft donor cells, obtained 360 days after TCRalphabeta/CD19-depleted stem cell transplant. These receptors came from a male patient between 2 and 15 years old who had a stem cell transplant for acute lymphoblastic leukemia, so the T cells may come from the graft donor.

The rearrangement joins TRBV7-2 to TRBJ2-7; 7 bases line up with TRBD2. This CDR3 has 15 amino acids. Germline V gene sequence: CDR1 SGHTA, CDR2 FQGNSA. V lost 5 bases and J lost 4; bases outside the gene matches: 11. CDR3 in DNA: TGTGCCAGCAGCCTGCCCGGGACTACCGAGTACGAGCAGTACTTC. Its translation is CASSLPGTTEYEQYF.

The CDR3 DNA follows: TGTGCCACCACGATATCCCTAGGCTTACAAGAGACCCAGTACTTC. It is translated as CATTISLGLQETQYF. The genes are TRBV15 and TRBJ2-5, with unresolved D. Per the germline V gene, CDR1 is LNHNV and CDR2 is YYDKDF (reference sequence). This CDR3 spans 15 amino acids. V was trimmed by 7 bases and J by 2 bases, leaving 17 bases between them.

V is TRBV15 and J is TRBJ2-3; TRBD1 agrees at 8 bases. J lost 4 bases, V lost 1 base, and 4 bases had no gene match. This CDR3 is built from 15 residues. Germline lookup yields CDR1 LNHNV and CDR2 YYDKDF (reference sequence). CDR3 bases: TGTGCCACCAGCAGAGGGACAGGGAGCGCAGATACGCAGTATTTT. Protein product: CATSRGTGSADTQYF.

V gene TRBV14 combines with J gene TRBJ2-3; 12 bases line up with TRBD2. With 4 bases clipped from V and 5 bases from J, the junction kept 10 bases outside the gene matches. The CDR3 loop spans 17 amino acids. Germline CDR1 and CDR2: SGHDN and FVKESK. This chain's CDR3 is CASSLRVGLAGRDTQYF. Written as DNA, the CDR3 is TGTGCCAGCAGCCTCCGTGTCGGACTAGCGGGAAGAGATACGCAGTATTTT.

The chain recombines TRBV14 with TRBJ1-4; D call uncertain. Trimming removed 1 base at V and 2 bases at J, with 17 bases between. The CDR3 length is 18 residues. The germline V gene has CDR1 SGHDN and CDR2 FVKESK. DNA for the CDR3: TGTGCCAGCAGCCAAGCCCGGCGGTCGGGGTTGACTAATGAAAAACTGTTTTTT. Translated: CASSQARRSGLTNEKLFF.

The chain has TRBV4-1 and TRBJ2-7; maybe TRBD1 (7 bases). Between the trimmed V and J ends, which lost 0 bases and 0 bases, there was a span of 15 bases. CDR1 and CDR2 (germline): MGHRA, YSYEKL. The CDR3 loop spans 17 amino acids. As DNA, the CDR3 is TGCGCCAGCAGCCAAGAACGGGGGACAGTGAGCTCCTACGAGCAGTACTTC. Amino acids: CASSQERGTVSSYEQYF.

This clonotype was detected a few times. The chain uses TRBV20-1 and TRBJ1-5, with 9 bases fitting TRBD1. J lost 0 bases, V lost 6 bases, and 3 bases had no gene match. The CDR3 is 14 amino acids. Germline-derived CDR1 and CDR2 are DFQATT and SNEGSKA (reference sequence). CDR3 amino acids: CSAGQGSSNQPQHF. The DNA for the CDR3 is TGCAGTGCGGGACAGGGTAGTAGCAATCAGCCCCAGCATTTT.

DNA for the CDR3: TGTGCCAGCAGCCAGAACCGAAGGACAGGGGGACAAGAGACCCAGTACTTC. This gives the protein CASSQNRRTGGQETQYF. V is TRBV2 and J is TRBJ2-5, with 10 bases identical to TRBD1. CDR1 is SNHLY, CDR2 FYNNEI, per germline. Losses at the gene ends were 6 bases for V and 2 bases for J; bases not matched to a gene: 12. The CDR3 loop spans 17 amino acids.

This chain uses TRBV28 with TRBJ1-2; no reliable D call. V lost 3 bases and J lost 4, with 15 bases in between. The CDR3 extends over 15 amino acids. Per germline, CDR1 MDHEN and CDR2 SYDVKM. The CDR3 nucleotides are TGTGCCAGCAGTTTTCGGGTGGGCCTCGTCTATGGCTACACCTTC. Residues: CASSFRVGLVYGYTF.

The J gene is TRBJ2-7, the V gene TRBV12-3 or TRBV12-4, with D tentatively TRBD2 (6 bases). CDR3 length equals 15 residues. The germline V and J ends were trimmed by 3 bases and 2 bases, with 14 bases remaining between them. DNA of the CDR3: TGTGCCAGCAGTTTTTTCCAGGGACTCCCCTACGAGCAGTACTTC. Its protein product is CASSFFQGLPYEQYF.

The chain is built from TRBV30 and TRBJ2-7, with D possibly matching TRBD2 (5 bases). Germline CDR1 is GTSNPN and CDR2 is SVGIG (reference sequence). This CDR3 contains 15 residues. Trimming pared 4 bases from V and 2 bases from J, leaving 18 bases between. DNA for the CDR3: TGTGCCTGGAAAGCGGCAGGAGCCCTCACCTACGAGCAGTACTTC. It translates to CAWKAAGALTYEQYF. The full variable domain, its missing parts supplied by reference TRBV30 and TRBJ2-7, is SQTIHQWPATLVQPVGSPLSLECTVEGTSNPNLYWYRQAAGRGLQLLFYSVGIGQISSEVPQNLSASRPQDRQFILSSKKLLLSDSGFYLCAWKAAGALTYEQYFGPGTRLTVT.

J is TRBJ2-7 and V is TRBV2; the match to TRBD1 covers 10 bases. CDR1 SNHLY and CDR2 FYNNEI come from the germline V gene. The trim removed 3 bases at V and 2 bases at J, leaving 7 bases unmatched. The CDR3 is 16 residues long. The DNA for the CDR3 is TGTGCCAGCAGTGATTGGGTGGGGACAGGGGCCTACGAGCAGTACTTC. Protein: CASSDWVGTGAYEQYF.

Only a few counts were recorded for this clonotype. V gene TRBV20-1 combines with J gene TRBJ2-7; 11 positions match TRBD2. V dropped 8 bases and J dropped 4; count of bases not matched to a gene: 7. CDR3 size: 13 residues. The V gene's germline CDR1 is DFQATT and CDR2 SNEGSKA (reference sequence). This CDR3 reads CSITGTSGYEQYF. The CDR3 DNA sequence: TGCAGTATCACCGGGACTAGCGGTTACGAGCAGTACTTC.

V is TRBV28 and J is TRBJ2-3; 7 bases are shared with TRBD2. The CDR3 length is 14 residues. Germline CDR1 and CDR2: MDHEN and SYDVKM. The V gene end was trimmed by 6 bases and the J gene end by 5 bases; junction bases not matched to a gene: 8. CDR3 bases: TGTGCCAGCAGCTGGGGGGGGAATCTAGATACGCAGTATTTT. Translating gives CASSWGGNLDTQYF. Supplemented by reference TRBV28 and TRBJ2-3, the full variable domain reads DVKVTQSSRYLVKRTGEKVFLECVQDMDHENMFWYRQDPGLGLRLIYFSYDVKMKEKGDIPEGYSVSREKKERFSLILESASTNQTSMYLCASSWGGNLDTQYFGPGTRLTVL.

The rearrangement uses TRBV6-2 or TRBV6-3 and TRBJ2-7, with D unresolved. This CDR3 is built from 13 residues. Germline lookup yields CDR1 MNHEY and CDR2 SVGEGT. Trimming stripped 0 bases from V and 6 bases from J, with 9 bases between. The CDR3: CASSYSSGGEQYF. DNA of the CDR3: TGTGCCAGCAGTTACTCGAGTGGCGGCGAGCAGTACTTC.

This chain uses TRBV29-1 with TRBJ2-1; 7 nucleotides agree with TRBD1. The CDR3 runs 12 residues. The germline V gene encodes CDR1 SQVTM and CDR2 ANQGSEA. V dropped 7 bases and J dropped 9; count of bases not matched to a gene: 9. This CDR3 reads CSAAQGFSEQFF. CDR3 bases: TGCAGCGCCGCACAGGGGTTCAGTGAGCAGTTCTTC.

The chain uses TRBV19 and TRBJ1-1, with D hard to call. The CDR3 consists of 13 residues. Between the trimmed V and J ends, which lost 7 bases and 1 base, there was a span of 10 bases. Per the germline V gene, CDR1 is LNHDA and CDR2 is SQIVND (reference sequence). The CDR3 loop reads CASTFLGNTEAFF. The DNA for the CDR3 is TGTGCCAGTACCTTCTTGGGGAACACTGAAGCTTTCTTT.

This clonotype has a handful of counts. The rearrangement uses TRBV11-2 and TRBJ1-5; 8 bases align to TRBD1. The CDR3 length is 18 residues. Germline CDR1 is SGHAT and CDR2 is FQNNGV. J lost 1 base, V lost 5 bases, and 13 bases had no gene match. The CDR3 DNA follows: TGTGCCAGCAGCGCTAGCTATACAGGGGGGCTGAGCAATCAGCCCCAGCATTTT. Amino acids: CASSASYTGGLSNQPQHF.

The sample holds a few counts of this clonotype. CDR3 DNA: TGTGCCAGCAGCTTGGCAGCGGGAGTCAGGAATGAGCAGTTCTTC. Amino acids: CASSLAAGVRNEQFF. The V call is TRBV7-6, the J call TRBJ2-1; 8 nucleotides line up with TRBD2. CDR1 and CDR2 (germline): SGHVS, FNYEAQ. V lost 3 bases to trimming and J lost 7 bases; unmatched junction nucleotides: 8. This CDR3 is built from 15 residues.

This clonotype occurred many times. V gene TRBV5-6 combines with J gene TRBJ2-3; D might be TRBD1 or TRBD2, each matching 5 bases. The CDR3 spans 14 residues. Germline V gives CDR1 SGHDT, CDR2 YYEEEE. Trimming shortened V by 1 base and J by 7 bases, and 13 bases separated the two germline ends. CDR3 sequence (DNA): TGTGCCAGCAGCTTGCGCCCTGGGACGAATACGCAGTATTTT. It is translated as CASSLRPGTNTQYF.

This clonotype was picked up a small number of times. The chain employs TRBV3-1 and TRBJ2-7; a weak D match, TRBD1 (5 bases). Trimming left V 2 bases short and J 0 bases short, with 8 bases between. The CDR3 length is 14 residues. Germline CDR1 LGHDT, CDR2 YNNKEL (reference sequence). Here the CDR3 DNA reads TGTGCCAGCAGCCAACCAGGGTTCTCCTACGAGCAGTACTTC. Encoded protein: CASSQPGFSYEQYF.

This clonotype was found a few times. The chain carries TRBV12-3 or TRBV12-4 and TRBJ1-1; D is unresolved. The ends were cut back, 3 bases at V and 3 bases at J, with 14 bases in the middle. The CDR3 contains 15 residues. The chain's CDR3 is CASSFGSGRHTEAFF. The CDR3 region has the DNA TGTGCCAGCAGTTTCGGTAGTGGCAGGCACACTGAAGCTTTCTTT.

This clonotype was seen repeatedly, ten times or more. The chain carries TRBV4-2 and TRBJ2-5, with TRBD1 identical over 10 bases. The CDR3 runs to 17 residues. Germline V gives CDR1 LGHNA, CDR2 YNFKEQ. The trim removed 1 base at V and 0 bases at J, leaving 5 bases unmatched. CDR3 residues: CASSQASGTGDQETQYF. CDR3 sequence (DNA): TGTGCCAGCAGCCAAGCCTCCGGGACAGGGGACCAAGAGACCCAGTACTTC.

This clonotype was detected ten times or more. This sequence joins TRBV10-3 and TRBJ2-1; D uncertain. With 8 bases removed from V and 9 bases from J, the gap between germline ends came to 14 bases. Germline lookup yields CDR1 ENHRY and CDR2 SYGVKD. The CDR3 runs to 12 residues. The CDR3 DNA is TGTGCCATCCGCGGCCTAGGAAGTGAGCAGTTCTTC. It is translated as CAIRGLGSEQFF.

This chain uses TRBV6-5 with TRBJ1-3; no firm D call. CDR3 size: 14 residues. The germline CDR1 and CDR2 sequences are MNHEY and SVGAGI. Trimming shortened V by 2 bases and J by 0 bases, and 5 bases separated the two germline ends. CDR3 nucleotide sequence: TGTGCCAGCAGTTACAGCCACTCTGGAAACACCATATATTTT. This encodes CASSYSHSGNTIYF.

This clonotype was seen more than once but under ten times. J is TRBJ2-7 and V is TRBV29-1; D might be TRBD1 (6 bases). Germline CDR1 is SQVTM and CDR2 is ANQGSEA. The CDR3 is 12 residues long. The ends were cut back, 4 bases at V and 5 bases at J, with 12 bases in the middle. In DNA form, the CDR3 reads TGCAGCGTTGTGGGGGCATGGAACGAGCAGTACTTC. Its translation is CSVVGAWNEQYF.

This clonotype showed up many times. CDR3 in DNA: TGTGCCACCAGCAGAGATACGTTATGGGATAGCAATCAGCCCCAGCATTTT. It is translated as CATSRDTLWDSNQPQHF. This sequence joins TRBV15 and TRBJ1-5; no clear D gene. Germline V gene sequence: CDR1 LNHNV, CDR2 YYDKDF (reference sequence). The CDR3 totals 17 residues. The V end was cut by 0 bases, the J end by 0 bases, with 12 bases between.

The chain couples TRBV7-8 to TRBJ2-3, with 14 bases matching TRBD2. Per the germline V gene, CDR1 is SGHVS and CDR2 is FQNEAQ. The V gene end was trimmed by 0 bases and the J gene end by 2 bases; junction bases not matched to a gene: 10. This CDR3 region has 20 residues. CDR3 sequence reads: CASSLAPQTSGREPTDTQYF. The CDR3 nucleotides read TGTGCCAGCAGCTTAGCCCCCCAGACTAGCGGGAGGGAGCCCACAGATACGCAGTATTTT.

This clonotype has just a few counts. The chain uses TRBV20-1 and TRBJ2-7, with 8 bases identical to TRBD1. Looked up from germline, CDR1 is DFQATT and CDR2 is SNEGSKA (reference sequence). The CDR3 has 14 amino acids. The ends lost 2 bases at V and 2 bases at J; junction bases unmatched: 5. CDR3 nucleotide sequence: TGCAGTGCTAGACCGACAGGGGCCCCCTACGAGCAGTACTTC. Its protein is CSARPTGAPYEQYF.

The J gene is TRBJ2-1, the V gene TRBV12-3 or TRBV12-4, with TRBD1 identical over 9 bases. This CDR3 has 16 residues. After removal of 4 bases from V and 2 bases from J, the junction contained 6 bases not matched to a gene. The DNA of the CDR3 is TGTGCCAGCAGTTGGGGGACAGGGCTAACCTACAATGAGCAGTTCTTC. It codes for CASSWGTGLTYNEQFF.

This chain joins TRBV12-3 or TRBV12-4 and TRBJ2-5; 11 positions agree with TRBD2. The CDR3 is made up of 14 amino acids. Germline trimming cut 5 bases from V and 5 bases from J; bases unmatched to any gene: 4. For the CDR3, the DNA is TGTGCCAGCAGTCCAACTAGCGGGAGTGAGACCCAGTACTTC. It codes for CASSPTSGSETQYF.

The chain combines TRBV6-2 or TRBV6-3 with TRBJ1-5; unclear D gene. This CDR3 is 17 amino acids long. Germline CDR1 is MNHEY and CDR2 is SVGEGT. The germline V and J ends were trimmed by 3 bases and 7 bases, with 22 bases remaining between them. The CDR3 DNA sequence: TGTGCCAGCAGTTATCTTGGTTCGGGATCCCCCTCCCAGCCCCAGCATTTT. Its translation is CASSYLGSGSPSQPQHF.